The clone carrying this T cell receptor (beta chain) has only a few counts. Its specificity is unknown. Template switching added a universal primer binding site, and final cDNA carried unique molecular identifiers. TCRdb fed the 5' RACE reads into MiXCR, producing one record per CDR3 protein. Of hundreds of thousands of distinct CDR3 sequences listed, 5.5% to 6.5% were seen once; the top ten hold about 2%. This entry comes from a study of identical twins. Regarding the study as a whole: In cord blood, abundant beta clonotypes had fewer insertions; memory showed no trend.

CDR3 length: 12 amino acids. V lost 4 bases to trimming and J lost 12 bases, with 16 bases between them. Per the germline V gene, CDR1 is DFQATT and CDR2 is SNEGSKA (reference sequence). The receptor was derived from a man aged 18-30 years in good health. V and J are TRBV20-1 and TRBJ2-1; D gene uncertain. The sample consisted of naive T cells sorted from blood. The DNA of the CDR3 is TGCAGTGCTACCCCTAAGGTGGTAGGGCAGTTCTTC. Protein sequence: CSATPKVVGQFF.